Shown below are 28 T cell receptor beta chains from a single sample sequenced in a study of technical replicates of blood from a handful of donors (TCRdb year 2017). The library was prepared using the immunoSEQ multiplex PCR assay. This is the immuneACCESS table as TCRdb keeps it, with only in-frame sequences that have V and J called. A part of the clones is gone; compared with another copy, unresolved V genes explain less than half, and the rest is unexplained. Present in this sample are 50,000 to 70,000 clones, 70% to 90% of which were seen just once. The ten largest clones take up approximately 4.7% of the sample. Sequences were obtained from PBMCs. The receptors shown here come from a human donor in good health. Some clones in this sample may be carry-over from other donors' samples.

The chain links TRBV11-2 to TRBJ1-1; 9 nucleotides align to TRBD1. The CDR3 sequence is 14 residues long. The germline V gene encodes CDR1 SGHAT and CDR2 FQNNGV. V gave up 5 bases and J gave up 0 bases; unmatched junction bases: 1. The CDR3 nucleotides read TGTGCCAGCAGCGGGACAGGGATGAACACTGAAGCTTTCTTT. Encoded protein: CASSGTGMNTEAFF. Complete variable domain (other parts from reference TRBV11-2 and TRBJ1-1): EAGVAQSPRYKIIEKRQSVAFWCNPISGHATLYWYQQILGQGPKLLIQFQNNGVVDDSQLPKDRFSAERLKGVDSTLKIQPAKLEDSAVYLCASSGTGMNTEAFFGQGTRLTVV.

The chain combines TRBV5-4 with TRBJ2-7; 8 bases map to TRBD2. V lost 0 bases to trimming and J lost 6 bases; unmatched junction nucleotides: 14. The CDR3 totals 17 residues. Germline V lookup: CDR1 SGHNT, CDR2 YYREEE (reference sequence). CDR3 sequence: CASSLDPDGLAGSEQYF. DNA for the CDR3: TGTGCCAGCAGCTTGGACCCTGATGGGCTAGCGGGTAGCGAGCAGTACTTC.

The chain uses TRBV10-3 and TRBJ1-3; possible D gene TRBD1, 6 bases. The V and J ends lost 6 bases and 0 bases respectively, with 15 bases between them. Germline V gene lookup returns CDR1 ENHRY and CDR2 SYGVKD. The CDR3 totals 16 residues. CDR3 protein: CAIRATGIDSGNTIYF. The CDR3 DNA is TGTGCCATCAGGGCGACAGGAATCGACTCTGGAAACACCATATATTTT.

The gene calls are TRBV29-1 and TRBJ2-1, with 8 bases that match TRBD2. Germline V gene sequence: CDR1 SQVTM, CDR2 ANQGSEA. This CDR3 is built from 15 residues. V shed 4 bases, J shed 1 base, and the junction held 6 bases outside the gene matches. CDR3 loop: CSVVGTGGSYNEQFF. Here the CDR3 DNA reads TGCAGCGTTGTGGGTACGGGGGGGTCCTACAATGAGCAGTTCTTC.

This chain links TRBV15 with TRBJ1-1; TRBD1 might be the D (5 bases). V dropped 8 bases and J dropped 4 bases, with 11 bases sitting between them. The germline V gene encodes CDR1 LNHNV and CDR2 YYDKDF (reference sequence). The CDR3 sequence is 12 residues long. CDR3 nucleotide sequence: TGTGCCACCGGGGGGGGAGGCACTGAAGCTTTCTTT. Protein: CATGGGGTEAFF.

V and J are TRBV11-1 and TRBJ1-1; D call uncertain. The CDR3 has 14 amino acids. CDR1 SGHAT and CDR2 FQDESV come from the germline V gene (reference sequence). V was trimmed by 5 bases and J by 2 bases, leaving 12 bases between them. CDR3 loop: CASSPAAFNTEAFF. CDR3 in DNA: TGTGCCAGCAGCCCCGCCGCGTTCAACACTGAAGCTTTCTTT.

The chain recombines TRBV10-2 with TRBJ1-3, with 7 bases lining up with TRBD1. The CDR3 sequence is 15 residues long. Germline-derived CDR1 and CDR2 are WSHSY and SAAADI. The junction had 7 bases not matched to a gene; V was cut back by 6 bases and J by 2 bases. The CDR3 nucleotides are TGCGCCAGCAGACAGGGGAATGAGGCTGGAAACACCATATATTTT. Amino acid sequence: CASRQGNEAGNTIYF.

V usage is TRBV6-5 and J usage is TRBJ1-1; the D gene is possibly TRBD1 (5 bases). CDR3 length: 15 amino acids. V was shortened by 4 bases and J by 0 bases, with 12 bases between the two germline ends. Germline CDR1 is MNHEY and CDR2 is SVGAGI. CDR3 residues: CASSWGGEVNTEAFF. The CDR3 DNA sequence: TGTGCCAGCAGTTGGGGGGGGGAGGTGAACACTGAAGCTTTCTTT.

The chain is built from TRBV25-1 and TRBJ1-2; 8 bases are shared with TRBD1. The germline CDR1 and CDR2 sequences are MGHDK and SYGVNS. The CDR3 length is 15 residues. V dropped 2 bases and J dropped 4; count of bases not matched to a gene: 6. CDR3 sequence (DNA): TGTGCCAGCAGTGAAGGGGACAGGAGCCTCTATGGCTACACCTTC. It specifies CASSEGDRSLYGYTF.

The chain recombines TRBV9 with TRBJ2-1; 8 nucleotides agree with TRBD2. The CDR3 consists of 17 residues. From germline, CDR1 is SGDLS and CDR2 YYNGEE. V was clipped by 3 bases and J by 7 bases; unmatched bases: 15. For the CDR3, the DNA is TGTGCCAGCAGCGCTTCGTCGGGGGAACCTAGCGGGAATGAGCAGTTCTTC. Protein sequence: CASSASSGEPSGNEQFF.

The chain couples TRBV4-3 to TRBJ2-7; 7 bases are shared with TRBD2. Germline lookup yields CDR1 LGHNA and CDR2 YSLEER. This CDR3 has 15 amino acids. Losses at the gene ends were 0 bases for V and 2 bases for J; bases not matched to a gene: 4. Written as DNA, the CDR3 is TGCGCCAGCAGCCAAGATACGGGGGGAACCTACGAGCAGTACTTC. Amino acids: CASSQDTGGTYEQYF.

This sequence joins TRBV13 and TRBJ2-7; 10 nucleotides line up with TRBD1. Losses at the gene ends were 5 bases for V and 5 bases for J; bases not matched to a gene: 12. The CDR3 has 16 residues. Germline V gene data show CDR1 as PRHDT and CDR2 as FYEKMQ (reference sequence). CDR3 residues: CASSLNTGTGVDEQYF. CDR3 DNA: TGTGCCAGCAGCCTTAATACGGGGACAGGGGTTGACGAGCAGTACTTC.

This rearrangement joins TRBV4-3 to TRBJ1-2; 9 bases align to TRBD1. The CDR3 has 15 amino acids. The V gene end was trimmed by 0 bases and the J gene end by 7 bases; junction bases not matched to a gene: 6. Germline-derived CDR1 and CDR2 are LGHNA and YSLEER. The CDR3 bases are TGCGCCAGCAGCCAAGATTCACAGGGGGCAGGTGGCTACACCTTC. The encoded protein is CASSQDSQGAGGYTF.

This clone was observed a handful of times. The V and J genes are TRBV2 and TRBJ2-2, with 7 bases lining up with TRBD1. Germline V gene data show CDR1 as SNHLY and CDR2 as FYNNEI. V shed 3 bases, J shed 1 base, and the junction held 5 bases outside the gene matches. The CDR3 runs 16 residues. DNA of the CDR3: TGTGCCAGCAGTGAGGACAGGCCCGTGAACACCGGGGAGCTGTTTTTT. It specifies CASSEDRPVNTGELFF.

The V call is TRBV4-2, the J call TRBJ1-1; 9 positions agree with TRBD1. J was trimmed by 7 bases and V by 2 bases; bases with no gene match: 8. The CDR3 is 15 amino acids. Germline V gene lookup returns CDR1 LGHNA and CDR2 YNFKEQ. The CDR3 DNA sequence: TGTGCCAGCAGCCAAACGGGACAGGGTAAAAATGAAGCTTTCTTT. Its protein product is CASSQTGQGKNEAFF.

The chain recombines TRBV9 with TRBJ2-3, with D tentatively TRBD2 (5 bases). From germline, CDR1 is SGDLS and CDR2 YYNGEE. V lost 3 bases, J lost 5 bases, and 16 bases lay in between. The length of the CDR3 is 15 residues. CDR3 DNA: TGTGCCAGCAGCGCCCCATCGGGGATAGGAGATACGCAGTATTTT. Translation: CASSAPSGIGDTQYF.

The chain combines TRBV2 with TRBJ2-5; D not certain. Trimming took 6 bases from V and 2 from J, leaving 7 bases between them. The length of the CDR3 is 12 residues. Germline loops: CDR1 SNHLY, CDR2 FYNNEI. Written as DNA, the CDR3 is TGTGCCAGCAGGGAGAATCAAGAGACCCAGTACTTC. As protein: CASRENQETQYF.

The chain joins TRBV9 to TRBJ2-1, with a possible D match to TRBD2 (6 bases). Germline V CDR1 and CDR2: SGDLS, YYNGEE. The length of the CDR3 is 16 residues. V lost 4 bases and J 7 bases, leaving 21 bases between the germline ends. CDR3 sequence: CASSPTGTGGLNEQFF. CDR3 DNA sequence: TGTGCCAGCAGCCCAACCGGGACTGGCGGTCTGAATGAGCAGTTCTTC.

The chain joins TRBV27 to TRBJ1-6; D ambiguous. Germline-derived CDR1 and CDR2 are MNHEY and SMNVEV (reference sequence). The CDR3 consists of 14 residues. Trimming cost V 3 bases and J 6 bases, with 9 bases left between them. In DNA, the CDR3 is TGTGCCAGCAGTTTTACAGTCTTTAATTCACCCCTCCACTTT. Protein sequence: CASSFTVFNSPLHF.

The chain couples TRBV6-5 to TRBJ2-3; 7 bases fit TRBD2. CDR1 MNHEY and CDR2 SVGAGI come from the germline V gene. The CDR3 consists of 14 residues. The V segment lost 6 bases and the J segment 13 bases; nucleotides outside the gene matches: 16. The CDR3 region is CASSRGRGGREEYF. In DNA, the CDR3 is TGTGCCAGCAGCCGAGGAAGGGGCGGGAGAGAGGAGTATTTT.

The chain links TRBV18 to TRBJ2-5, with D tentatively TRBD2 (7 bases). V lost 0 bases, J lost 4 bases, and 12 bases lay in between. The CDR3 totals 15 residues. CDR1 KGHSH and CDR2 LQKENI come from the germline V gene. This CDR3 reads CASSPPQGRGETQYF. CDR3 in DNA: TGTGCCAGCTCACCACCTCAGGGGAGGGGAGAGACCCAGTACTTC.

This rearrangement joins TRBV25-1 to TRBJ2-1; D perhaps matches TRBD2 (6 bases). The CDR3 spans 13 residues. The V gene's germline CDR1 is MGHDK and CDR2 SYGVNS. Trimming removed 0 bases from V and 9 bases from J, with 9 bases in between. The CDR3 loop reads CASSEYMGGEQFF. The CDR3 DNA is TGTGCCAGCAGTGAATATATGGGGGGTGAGCAGTTCTTC.

The V call is TRBV5-1, the J call TRBJ2-7; the D gene is possibly TRBD2 (5 bases). CDR3 length: 14 residues. Trimming removed 0 bases at V and 5 bases at J, with 12 bases between. The germline V gene has CDR1 SGHRS and CDR2 YFSETQ. The CDR3, as DNA: TGCGCCAGCAGCTTGGGTCTAGCTCCCAACGAGCAGTACTTC. Its translation: CASSLGLAPNEQYF.

The rearrangement uses TRBV10-3 and TRBJ2-6, with TRBD2 matching over 9 bases. The ends lost 6 bases at V and 4 bases at J; junction bases unmatched: 16. Germline V lookup: CDR1 ENHRY, CDR2 SYGVKD. CDR3 length: 19 residues. CDR3 DNA: TGTGCCATCAGGCCCTGGATTAGCGGGAGTATGAGGGGGGCCAACGTCCTGACTTTC. Encoded protein: CAIRPWISGSMRGANVLTF.

This clone was observed a few times. This chain connects TRBV27 to TRBJ2-2; D remains unclear. Germline-derived CDR1 and CDR2 are MNHEY and SMNVEV (reference sequence). V was trimmed by 0 bases and J by 3 bases, leaving 5 bases between them. This CDR3 contains 14 residues. CDR3 sequence: CASSLSRHTGELFF. CDR3 coding DNA: TGTGCCAGCAGTTTATCGAGGCACACCGGGGAGCTGTTTTTT.

The chain employs TRBV7-3 and TRBJ2-1, with 9 bases identical to TRBD1. Germline CDR1 reads SGHTA; CDR2 reads FQGTGA. Losses at the gene ends were 5 bases for V and 6 bases for J; bases not matched to a gene: 5. The CDR3 sequence is 14 residues long. Here the CDR3 DNA reads TGTGCCAGCAGCGAGGGACAGGGCTCCAATGAGCAGTTCTTC. This codes for CASSEGQGSNEQFF.

The chain has TRBV7-3 and TRBJ2-1; 8 nucleotides align to TRBD2. Unmatched junction bases numbered 4, after V lost 1 base and J lost 5 bases. The germline V gene encodes CDR1 SGHTA and CDR2 FQGTGA. The CDR3 length is 15 residues. This CDR3 reads CASSLSGRSDNEQFF. The DNA of the CDR3 is TGTGCCAGCAGCTTAAGCGGGAGGAGCGACAATGAGCAGTTCTTC.

In DNA, the CDR3 is TGTGCCAGCAGCTTACAGGGTTCGGAGACCCAGTACTTC. It encodes CASSLQGSETQYF. V gene TRBV7-2 combines with J gene TRBJ2-5, with D possibly being TRBD1 (5 bases). Trimming removed 2 bases at V and 5 bases at J, with 9 bases between. Germline assignment: CDR1 SGHTA and CDR2 FQGNSA. The CDR3 has 13 amino acids. The full variable domain, rest sourced from reference TRBV7-2 and TRBJ2-5, is GAGVSQSPSNKVTEKGKDVELRCDPISGHTALYWYRQSLGQGLEFLIYFQGNSAPDKSGLPSDRFSAERTGGSVSTLTIQRTQQEDSAVYLCASSLQGSETQYFGPGTRLLVL.